This is a list of T cell receptor beta chains from one sample in a study of T cell repertoires in cytomegalovirus infection. What these receptors recognize is not known. In TCRdb, the reads were re-called with MiXCR into one record per CDR3 protein. The sample lists about 69,000 distinct CDR3 sequences, less than 30% occurring once. The sequences come from CD8+ T cells from cultured PBMCs, collected from culture after CMV antigen stimulation. These receptors all stem from a human donor in good health (CMV status not recorded). Some clones in this sample may be carry-over from other donors' samples. Each CDR3 is given with its conserved first and last residue. Each record gives: CDR3 protein, CDR3 DNA, clone size, V gene, CDR3 length, D gene, J gene. A D gene is named only where the DNA matches it firmly. For some rows the clone size is stated as once, few or many, or as a class when expanded; others skip it.

CASRVQIGTGTNEQYF TGTGCCAGCAGAGTCCAAATTGGGACAGGGACCAACGAGCAGTACTTC . TRBV5-5 16 TRBD1 TRBJ2-7
CASSQRQGPDTQYF TGCGCCAGCAGCCAGAGACAGGGACCAGATACGCAGTATTTT few TRBV4-3 14 TRBD1 TRBJ2-3
CASSQETGNYNEQFF TGCGCCAGCAGCCAAGAGACGGGGAATTACAATGAGCAGTTCTTC few TRBV4-1 15 . TRBJ2-1
CANRPSDRGTPGELFF TGTGCCAACAGGCCCTCGGACAGGGGGACGCCCGGGGAGCTGTTTTTT . TRBV27 16 TRBD1 TRBJ2-2
CASSIGIGTSSYEQYF TGTGCCAGCAGCATAGGAATAGGGACATCCTCCTACGAGCAGTACTTC many TRBV7-2 16 . TRBJ2-7
CASSQDTEQYF TGTGCCAGCAGCCAAGATACCGAGCAGTACTTC . TRBV3-1 11 . TRBJ2-7
CASSYTQGGPPEAFF TGTGCCAGCAGTTACACTCAAGGGGGACCCCCTGAAGCTTTCTTT . TRBV6-2/TRBV6-3 15 . TRBJ1-1
CASRLGVAEAFF TGTGCCAGTCGTCTGGGGGTAGCTGAAGCTTTCTTT . TRBV25-1 12 . TRBJ1-1
CASSARTGSLLNEKLFF TGTGCCAGCAGCGCCCGGACAGGGTCCTTACTTAATGAAAAACTGTTTTTT once TRBV9 17 TRBD1 TRBJ1-4
CASSPEVSGSTDTQYF TGCGCCAGCAGCCCTGAAGTTAGCGGGAGTACAGATACGCAGTATTTT . TRBV5-1 16 TRBD2 TRBJ2-3
CASSSVLDRNRNTIYF TGTGCCAGCAGCTCAGTCCTGGACCGCAACCGGAACACCATATATTTT few TRBV7-9 16 . TRBJ1-3